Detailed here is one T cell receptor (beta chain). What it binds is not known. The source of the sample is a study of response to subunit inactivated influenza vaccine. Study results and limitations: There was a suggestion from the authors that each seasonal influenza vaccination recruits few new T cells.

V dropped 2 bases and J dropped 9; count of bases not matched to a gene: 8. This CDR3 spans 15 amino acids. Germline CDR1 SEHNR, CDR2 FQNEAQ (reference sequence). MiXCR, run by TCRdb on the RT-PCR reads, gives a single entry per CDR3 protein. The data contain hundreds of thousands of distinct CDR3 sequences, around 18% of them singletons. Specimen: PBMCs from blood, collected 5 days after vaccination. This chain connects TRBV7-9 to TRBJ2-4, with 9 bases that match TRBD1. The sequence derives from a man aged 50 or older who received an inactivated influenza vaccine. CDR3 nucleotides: TGTGCCAGCAGCTTACTTACAGGGGGCTCCAGCATTCAGTACTTC. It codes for CASSLLTGGSSIQYF.